This T cell receptor beta chain comes out of a study of cytomegalovirus exposure and HLA in healthy donors (dated by TCRdb to about 2017). General notes on the study: According to an earlier analysis of 587 of the donors, 150 million to 200 million T cells yielded roughly 110 million unique TCR beta sequences and about 300 Gb of sequence data. The study was designed to test whether signatures of past pathogen exposure could be identified by cataloging public T cell receptors. Of the roughly 410 genotyped donors, roughly 80% were placed in the genetic ancestry cluster associated with self-reported Caucasian donors. A later genetic analysis took genome-wide SNP genotypes for about three fifths of the roughly 700 donors and used that subset as a discovery cohort. Among around 400 genotyped donors of the cohort, an average of around 240,000 unique TCR beta nucleotide sequences were sequenced per donor, around a sixth of them non-productive. Rather than using new phenotypic data, the later analysis identified candidate immune exposures from TCR beta sequences and from how often those sequences occurred across donors. The T cell repertoires of roughly 660 subjects were profiled by immunosequencing and related to cytomegalovirus serostatus. Both class I and class II loci were covered by HLA typing, at four-digit resolution. In a later analysis, previously published TCR beta repertoires from 500 to 750 donors were re-analyzed and high-resolution HLA genotyping was added so that TCR occurrence patterns could be studied. An early release covering roughly 640 HLA-typed donors comprised 300 to 350 gigabases of sequencing data and about 90 million unique TCR sequences. The study combined high-throughput TCR immunosequencing, statistical association of individual TCRs with disease status, and machine learning to predict cytomegalovirus infection status. In addition to the first cohort of about 650 subjects, a separate validation cohort of some 120 different subjects was used. In an earlier analysis of about 590 of the donors, high-throughput TCR beta sequencing was used to judge whether each TCR beta V gene segment behaved as functional or pseudogenic. Roughly 5 DR-DQ haplotypes were handled as single units for association and clustering, since linkage in the cohort was strong. Donor age, sex, ethnicity and CMV serostatus were compiled together with the repertoire data. The number of donors typed differed by locus, with roughly 620-630 for A, B, C, DRB1 and DQB1, approximately 500 for DQA1, 606 for DPA1, and some 440 for DPB1. All discovery cohort repertoires had been generated on a single sequencing platform. Summary of the overall study and its limitations: In a later genetic analysis, fewer N-insertions in productive TCRs were reported among donors in an Asian-associated ancestry cluster than the roughly 700-donor mean. Linkage disequilibrium might explain the correlated functional status among segregating V segments, but an unknown experimental factor could not be excluded. According to the authors, the approach could potentially be generalized to other disease states and immunological phenotypes. A later analysis reported that several top co-occurrence clusters appeared linked to parvovirus B19, influenza, CMV and Epstein-Barr virus. Because HLA typing was missing for some donors at each locus, association tests included only the typed subset. Strong co-occurrence of HLA alleles, especially DR and DQ, made assigning TCR associations to individual alleles difficult. Compared with equally common non-associated chains, HLA-associated TCR beta chains in a later analysis were more clonally expanded and had lower generation probabilities. A group of highly shared sequence variants was considered likely to be a technical artifact of the sequencing pipeline. Across donors, most TCR sequences were observed very rarely, whereas some public TCRs were present in many individuals. For the cohort, immune exposure information was limited to CMV serostatus. In a later analysis, most CMV-associated TCR beta chains were found to appear HLA-restricted, with HLA associations seemingly driven largely by CMV exposure. An association between a missense DCLRE1C variant and V-gene and J-gene trimming of TCR beta chains was found in a later genetic analysis and replicated in an independent cohort. A later analysis found that TCR association rates varied across HLA loci, with DRB1 alleles showing the most associated TCRs and HLA-C alleles the fewest. The study gave a list of roughly 150 TCR beta chains associated with cytomegalovirus. In both the original and validation cohorts, the classifier was reported to diagnose cytomegalovirus status with high specificity and sensitivity. A further reported finding was that TCR beta sequences accurately predicted the HLA-A and HLA-B alleles for most subjects in the first cohort. A few of the identified cytomegalovirus-associated TCR beta chains were confirmed in vitro to be specific for cytomegalovirus antigens. In a later analysis, about 16,000 TCR beta sequences were associated with specific HLA alleles at a false discovery rate of 0.05. Fewer than 20 rarely observed V segments, including chromosome 9 orphons, were excluded from the earlier analysis of some 590 of the donors because counts were too low. An earlier analysis of around 540 of the donors showed that most TCR beta V segments appeared in productive rearrangements either about 90% or about 30% of the time, which broadly matched IMGT annotations. Sequencing depth was assumed to be roughly uniform across donors in the presence/absence analyses, though that assumption may not hold. The cohort was sequenced for TCR beta chains only, and without alpha or paired-chain data the features that could be detected were limited. Some IMGT-functional V segments, including TRBV6-2 and TRBV6-3, could not be told apart with the 87-base-pair reads, so those segments were excluded.

The cohort consisted of fewer than 700 healthy bone marrow donors. All cohort members were sampled while nominally healthy, although unrecorded immune exposures were likely present. The donor was CMV seronegative and was included in the group of 352 seronegative cohort members. A peripheral blood sample was provided by each donor, and peripheral blood mononuclear cells were used for TCR beta sequencing. Genomic DNA was extracted from the blood cell samples with the Qiagen DNeasy Blood Extraction Kit. Library preparation used the immunoSEQ multiplex PCR assay. A mixture of 60 forward primers for TCR Vbeta segments and 13 reverse primers for TCR Jbeta segments was used in the multiplex PCR. The CDR3 region of rearranged TCR beta genes was amplified from genomic DNA by a multiplex PCR assay. The Illumina HiSeq System was used to sequence the amplified TCR beta libraries as 87-base-pair reads. In the source study's methods: Across the 700 or so repertoires, a later analysis counted tens of millions of unique TCR beta chains, roughly 11 million of which were shared by at least two donors. A nearest-neighbor algorithm error-corrected the raw reads and collapsed the reads into unique sequences, merging closely related sequences to remove PCR and sequencing errors. V, D and J gene segments were assigned by aligning CDR3 sequences to IMGT reference sequences. For a sequence to be retained, a match of at least six nucleotides to both a V gene segment and a J gene segment was required. Rearrangements were classified as productive when the CDR3 lacked stop codons and remained in frame with V and J, and all other rearrangements were classified as non-productive. Following IMGT convention, CDR3 was defined as the stretch from the second conserved V-encoded cysteine up to the conserved J-encoded phenylalanine. The earlier analysis of more than 450 of the donors excluded sequences that lacked an unambiguous match to a single V gene segment. An earlier analysis of 587 of the donors called V segments functional above 56.7% productive rearrangements and segregating when the between-donor standard deviation exceeded 5%. A statistical classification framework was built to diagnose cytomegalovirus status from the catalog of TCR beta chain sequences. A later analysis assigned V and J genes by comparing TCR nucleotide sequences with IMGT/GENE-DB human TR gene sequences. In a later analysis, CDR3 sequences and most-parsimonious VDJ recombination scenarios were assigned using the TCRdist pipeline. In a later analysis, every TCR beta chain was defined by the combination of its CDR3 amino acid sequence and its V-gene family, and reads without a unique V-gene family were dropped. To address suspected cross-contamination and a sequencing artifact, a later analysis removed several hundred highly shared, low-generation-probability nucleotide sequences. In a later analysis, a clonal expansion index was calculated for each public chain from normalized within-repertoire ranks of inferred template counts. In a later analysis, generation probabilities were computed with a VDJ recombination model fitted to out-of-frame rearrangements, and the resulting probabilities were checked against IGoR. Hypergeometric tests were used in a later analysis to score TCR-TCR, TCR-HLA and TCR-CMV co-occurrence, with a repertoire-size bias correction applied to the TCR pairs. To estimate false discovery rates, a later analysis permuted the HLA or CMV assignments 20 times. In a later analysis, co-occurring TCRs were grouped using DBSCAN, and TCRdist sequence similarity was added for clustering within HLA-allele-positive subsets. Repertoires with fewer than 30,000 or more than 120,000 public chains, plus five repertoires with anomalous nucleotide sharing, were excluded from co-occurrence clustering. The table comes from immuneACCESS by way of TCRdb, which keeps in-frame sequences with V and J called. Part of the clones is missing from these tables; in studies checked, under half for an unresolved V gene and the rest for unknown reasons. That table supplies the V and J calls and clone size; D and trimming were determined from the DNA. This sample has 95,000 to 100,000 clones in its table, and under 85% of those were observed once. Together, the top ten hold roughly 4% of the sample.

As to this clone: Which antigen it targets is not known. No base qualities exist here, and no much larger clone lies one base off it.

There are 14 amino acids in the CDR3, from cysteine to phenylalanine inclusive. Only the CDR3 region is kept as DNA, spanning 42 bases read in frame from base 1. Relative to germline, V is 2 bases shorter and J is 5 bases shorter, with 12 bases between their ends. Via the germline V gene (reference sequence), CDR1 is MNHEY and CDR2 SMNVEV. This receptor was obtained from a man in his forties or fifties in good health and CMV-seronegative. This receptor chain uses TRBV27 and TRBJ2-5; TRBD2 is a weak D gene call, 7 bases matching. Sequencing input: PBMCs. The DNA is TGTGCCAGCAGTTTACCGGGGGGCCGGGAGACCCAGTACTTC. The translation is CASSLPGGRETQYF.